The rows below give T cell receptor beta chains drawn from one sample of a study of TIL therapy for anti-PD-1-resistant metastatic lung cancer. The protocol was immunoSEQ multiplex PCR, while the TCRdb copy is restricted to in-frame clones and leaves out a portion. The sample yields 50,000 to 70,000 clones, 55% to 75% seen once. The specimen was blood, collected at baseline. The receptors shown here come from a person aged 25 to 79 with non-small cell lung cancer. Both conserved end residues are part of each CDR3. The D gene is left open where the match is weak. For some rows the clone size is stated as once, few or many, or as a class when expanded; others skip it.

clone size | D gene | J gene | V gene | CDR3 protein | CDR3 DNA
NA | NA | TRBJ1-1 | TRBV7-9 | CASSSYGDTEAFF | TGTGCCAGCAGCTCCTACGGGGACACTGAAGCTTTCTTT
NA | TRBD1 | TRBJ1-5 | TRBV23-1 | CASSHPRGTGYNQPQHF | TGCGCCAGCAGTCACCCCCGGGGGACAGGGTACAATCAGCCCCAGCATTTT
NA | NA | TRBJ1-1 | TRBV2 | CASSSILGTGAFF | TGTGCCAGCAGTTCCATCTTGGGGACGGGAGCTTTCTTT
NA | TRBD2 | TRBJ2-5 | TRBV7-8 | CASNGGLGDATQYF | TGTGCCAGCAACGGGGGACTAGGAGATGCGACCCAGTACTTC
few | NA | TRBJ1-2 | TRBV7-2 | CASSLVGAAMGPGYTF | TGTGCCAGCAGCTTAGTAGGTGCCGCCATGGGGCCGGGCTACACCTTC
NA | NA | TRBJ2-1 | TRBV5-1 | CASSTPRDEQFF | TGCGCCAGCAGCACCCCTCGGGATGAGCAGTTCTTC
NA | NA | TRBJ2-7 | TRBV19 | CASSKRVLSYEQYF | TGTGCCAGTAGTAAGCGGGTCCTTTCCTACGAGCAGTACTTC
NA | TRBD1 | TRBJ1-2 | TRBV7-9 | CASSLTGGADYGYTF | TGTGCCAGCAGCCTGACAGGGGGCGCGGACTATGGCTACACCTTC
NA | NA | TRBJ2-3 | TRBV18 | CASSPSVTDTQYF | TGTGCCAGCTCACCTTCGGTGACAGATACGCAGTATTTT
NA | TRBD2 | TRBJ2-1 | TRBV18 | CASSPQAGGTNEQFF | TGTGCCAGCTCACCACAAGCGGGAGGGACCAATGAGCAGTTCTTC
NA | NA | TRBJ1-2 | TRBV5-1 | CASSLTGAGDYGYTF | TGCGCCAGCAGCTTGACCGGGGCAGGCGACTATGGCTACACCTTC
NA | TRBD2 | TRBJ2-1 | TRBV15 | CATSRDLERRGGNEQFF | TGTGCCACCAGCAGAGATTTGGAGCGGAGGGGAGGGAATGAGCAGTTCTTC
NA | TRBD1 | TRBJ1-5 | TRBV19 | CASSIGQGGQPQHF | TGTGCCAGTAGTATCGGGCAGGGGGGTCAGCCCCAGCATTTT
NA | TRBD2 | TRBJ2-3 | TRBV7-8 | CASSLRLAGNTDTQYF | TGTGCCAGCAGCTTACGGCTAGCGGGGAACACAGATACGCAGTATTTT
NA | TRBD1 | TRBJ1-2 | TRBV7-9 | CASSPTGQWGYGYTF | TGTGCCAGCAGCCCGACAGGGCAGTGGGGCTATGGCTACACCTTC
NA | NA | TRBJ1-5 | TRBV6-5 | CASSYSRGRQPQHF | TGTGCCAGCAGTTACTCGAGGGGTAGGCAGCCCCAGCATTTT
NA | NA | TRBJ1-2 | TRBV19 | CASSMGHRGSYGYTF | TGTGCCAGTAGTATGGGACACCGAGGCTCCTATGGCTACACCTTC
NA | NA | TRBJ2-2 | TRBV6-1 | CASSVEGGNTGELFF | TGTGCCAGCAGTGTGGAGGGGGGAAACACCGGGGAGCTGTTTTTT
NA | NA | TRBJ2-2 | TRBV5-1 | CASRSDTSTGELFF | TGCGCCAGCAGATCGGACACCTCGACCGGGGAGCTGTTTTTT
NA | NA | TRBJ2-5 | TRBV19 | CASSRQGGPVGETQYF | TGTGCCAGCTCTCGTCAAGGAGGGCCAGTCGGTGAGACCCAGTACTTC
NA | TRBD1 | TRBJ2-7 | TRBV5-1 | CASSVGSGTVSYEQYF | TGCGCCAGCAGCGTCGGGTCCGGGACAGTATCCTACGAGCAGTACTTC
NA | TRBD2 | TRBJ2-1 | TRBV9 | CASSPKDSGGLYSYNEQFF | TGTGCCAGCAGCCCCAAGGATAGCGGGGGGCTGTACTCCTACAATGAGCAGTTCTTC
once | NA | TRBJ2-7 | TRBV6-1 | CASRLENGGQYF | TGTGCCAGCAGGCTAGAAAATGGGGGGCAGTACTTC
NA | TRBD2 | TRBJ2-1 | TRBV2 | CASRTSGRAGEQFF | TGTGCCAGCAGGACTAGCGGGAGGGCCGGTGAGCAGTTCTTC
NA | TRBD1 | TRBJ1-2 | TRBV9 | CASSAQTGGVRSYTF | TGTGCCAGCAGCGCCCAGACAGGGGGCGTTAGGAGCTACACCTTC
NA | TRBD1 | TRBJ2-1 | TRBV18 | CASLLLPGQGYNEQFF | TGTGCCAGCTTACTCCTACCGGGACAGGGGTACAATGAGCAGTTCTTC
once | NA | TRBJ2-5 | TRBV6-6 | CASRLSGRTQETQYF | TGTGCCAGCAGGCTCTCCGGGAGAACCCAAGAGACCCAGTACTTC
NA | NA | TRBJ2-5 | TRBV5-1 | CASSRGASIWETQYF | TGCGCCAGCAGCCGGGGGGCCAGTATCTGGGAGACCCAGTACTTC
NA | NA | TRBJ2-3 | TRBV27 | CASSLWAVPDTQYF | TGTGCCAGCAGTTTATGGGCGGTCCCAGATACGCAGTATTTT
NA | TRBD1 | TRBJ1-2 | TRBV11-1 | CASSLRDRSYGYTF | TGTGCCAGCAGCTTAAGGGACAGGAGTTATGGCTACACCTTC
NA | NA | TRBJ1-6 | TRBV19 | CASSIGPRVRDSPLHF | TGTGCCAGTAGTATAGGACCGCGCGTGCGGGATTCACCCCTCCACTTT
NA | TRBD2 | TRBJ2-1 | TRBV5-4 | CASRVGGASGIENEQFF | TGTGCCAGCAGAGTTGGGGGAGCTAGCGGGATTGAGAATGAGCAGTTCTTC
NA | NA | TRBJ2-5 | TRBV2 | CASSVEGWEQETQYF | TGTGCCAGCAGTGTGGAGGGTTGGGAACAAGAGACCCAGTACTTC
NA | NA | TRBJ1-2 | TRBV2 | CASNQGSYGYTF | TGTGCCAGCAACCAGGGTAGCTATGGCTACACCTTC
NA | NA | TRBJ2-3 | TRBV20-1 | CSARGRDTQYF | TGCAGTGCTAGAGGACGTGATACGCAGTATTTT
NA | TRBD2 | TRBJ2-7 | TRBV5-1 | CASSWGTSALSYEQYF | TGCGCCAGCAGCTGGGGGACTAGCGCCCTGTCCTACGAGCAGTACTTC
few | TRBD1 | TRBJ2-3 | TRBV18 | CASSPRSGTGGTDTQYF | TGTGCCAGCTCACCACGCTCCGGGACAGGGGGCACAGATACGCAGTATTTT
NA | TRBD1 | TRBJ2-7 | TRBV7-9 | CASSRQGLYEQYF | TGTGCCAGCAGCCGACAGGGTCTGTACGAGCAGTACTTC
once | TRBD1 | TRBJ2-1 | TRBV5-4 | CASSGTGGEYNEQFF | TGTGCCAGCTCCGGGACAGGGGGCGAATACAATGAGCAGTTCTTC
few | NA | TRBJ1-2 | TRBV29-1 | CSAAVGTGSYGYTF | TGCAGCGCCGCCGTCGGCACAGGGAGCTATGGCTACACCTTC
NA | NA | TRBJ2-5 | TRBV6-1 | CASRPGSLETQYF | TGTGCCAGCAGGCCGGGAAGTTTAGAGACCCAGTACTTC
few | NA | TRBJ2-2 | TRBV19 | CASSILPSTGELFF | TGTGCCAGTAGTATACTACCGAGCACCGGGGAGCTGTTTTTT
NA | NA | TRBJ2-3 | TRBV2 | CASSEERVPDTQYF | TGTGCCAGCAGTGAGGAGAGAGTCCCAGATACGCAGTATTTT
few | NA | TRBJ1-5 | TRBV6-5 | CASSRRTDQPQHF | TGTGCCAGCAGTCGAAGGACAGATCAGCCCCAGCATTTT
NA | TRBD1 | TRBJ2-3 | TRBV5-1 | CASSTQGVPSTDTQYF | TGCGCCAGCAGTACACAGGGGGTCCCTAGCACAGATACGCAGTATTTT
NA | TRBD2 | TRBJ2-2 | TRBV19 | CASSYRLAGGTGELFF | TGTGCCAGTAGTTATCGACTAGCGGGAGGGACCGGGGAGCTGTTTTTT
NA | NA | TRBJ2-5 | TRBV9 | CASSPRGGQETQYF | TGTGCCAGCAGCCCCCGGGGAGGCCAAGAGACCCAGTACTTC
once | TRBD2 | TRBJ2-3 | TRBV5-1 | CASSLLADTDTQYF | TGCGCCAGCAGTTTACTAGCGGACACAGATACGCAGTATTTT
NA | TRBD2 | TRBJ2-3 | TRBV11-3 | CASSLLAGGPSMDTQYF | TGTGCCAGCAGCTTGCTAGCGGGAGGGCCGAGTATGGATACGCAGTATTTT
NA | NA | TRBJ1-1 | TRBV18 | CASSSGNTEAFF | TGTGCCAGCTCATCAGGGAACACTGAAGCTTTCTTT
NA | TRBD1 | TRBJ2-3 | TRBV19 | CASSIVRDRRPDTQYF | TGTGCCAGTAGTATCGTGCGGGACAGGAGACCAGATACGCAGTATTTT
NA | TRBD2 | TRBJ2-7 | TRBV7-3 | CASSQGAGEEQYF | TGTGCCAGCAGTCAAGGGGCGGGAGAGGAGCAGTACTTC
NA | TRBD1 | TRBJ2-7 | TRBV7-9 | CASSLGQGSFYEQYF | TGTGCCAGCAGCTTAGGACAGGGGTCGTTCTACGAGCAGTACTTC
medium-sized | TRBD1 | TRBJ2-7 | TRBV7-8 | CASSLVSRTGPYEQYF | TGTGCCAGCAGCTTAGTGAGTAGGACAGGGCCCTACGAGCAGTACTTC
NA | TRBD2 | TRBJ2-1 | TRBV11-3 | CASSLGGQRGHNEQFF | TGTGCCAGCAGCTTAGGGGGGCAGCGGGGGCACAATGAGCAGTTCTTC
NA | NA | TRBJ1-1 | TRBV10-3 | CAISSGGRDTEAFF | TGTGCCATCTCCTCGGGGGGCCGGGACACTGAAGCTTTCTTT
NA | NA | TRBJ1-6 | TRBV4-1 | CASSREGTENSPLHF | TGCGCCAGCAGCCGGGAAGGGACGGAAAATTCACCCCTCCACTTT
NA | NA | TRBJ2-5 | TRBV5-1 | CASSLDSAQETQYF | TGCGCCAGCAGCTTGGATAGCGCCCAAGAGACCCAGTACTTC
NA | NA | TRBJ2-7 | TRBV10-2 | CASSESGPRGEQYF | TGCGCCAGCAGTGAGTCGGGGCCTAGAGGGGAGCAGTACTTC